A selection of T cell receptor beta chains follows, all from one sample in a study of CD8+CD57+ T cells in acquired aplastic anemia. TCRdb analysed the reads with MiXCR anew, one entry per CDR3 protein. The table records some 120,000 distinct CDR3 sequences, approximately 50% of them present only once. Sequencing was done on a sample of sorted CD4+, CD8+, or CD8+CD57+ T cells (not recorded which) from PBMCs. These receptors were collected from a human donor with aplastic anemia. Both conserved end residues are part of each CDR3.

CDR3: CASSRDSWGQDSQETQYF
V: TRBV11-2

CDR3: CAGRDRGHEQYF
V: TRBV6-1

CDR3: CASSVSSGNEQFF
V: TRBV9

CDR3: CASIEGHSGNTIYF
V: TRBV19

CDR3: CAISESRQGGTNYGYTF
V: TRBV10-3

CDR3: CANGNEQFF
V: TRBV12-3/TRBV12-4

CDR3: CASSFQGAGDTQYF
V: TRBV7-3

CDR3: CASSITGAGVEQFF
V: TRBV19

CDR3: CASGTGTNTGELFF
V: TRBV5-1

CDR3: CASSSHVSEQYF
V: TRBV5-4

CDR3: CSADVDYGYTF
V: TRBV20-1

CDR3: CASSFRGGEYNEQFF
V: TRBV5-4

CDR3: CATSGFYGYTF
V: TRBV15

CDR3: CASSGPMGLPSTDTQYF
V: TRBV9

CDR3: CAISEESYEQYF
V: TRBV10-3

CDR3: CASSQGVRFDSNQPQHF
V: TRBV3-1

CDR3: CASSPRTGAAYEQYF
V: TRBV7-8

CDR3: CASSLASGKGYTF
V: TRBV7-8

CDR3: CSAHGLGVLNNEQFF
V: TRBV20-1

CDR3: CASSDSPLGLAGTYEQYF
V: TRBV25-1

CDR3: CASSLPDRVEQFF
V: TRBV7-3

CDR3: CASSQTGTPRYEQYF
V: TRBV4-3

CDR3: CASSYWGGYEQYF
V: TRBV7-2

CDR3: CASSANPGQGANEQFF
V: TRBV11-1

CDR3: CAIRLDRPSYEQYF
V: TRBV10-3

CDR3: CATSDQHSGRAGNEQFF
V: TRBV24-1

CDR3: CASSLEYPREQYF
V: TRBV12-3/TRBV12-4

CDR3: CASSQQQTYEQYF
V: TRBV4-1

CDR3: CASRRESYEQYF
V: TRBV5-1

CDR3: CASSPGKREQYF
V: TRBV7-6

CDR3: CAISGGQDRPMNTEAFF
V: TRBV10-3

CDR3: CARSAGTQYF
V: TRBV12-3/TRBV12-4

CDR3: CATSADQGALGYTF
V: TRBV15

CDR3: CASSLDPYGGGKETQYF
V: TRBV11-2

CDR3: CASSRPGEDTGELFF
V: TRBV19

CDR3: CSAGTADTQYF
V: TRBV20-1

CDR3: CASSSEHRGSYEQYF
V: TRBV24-1